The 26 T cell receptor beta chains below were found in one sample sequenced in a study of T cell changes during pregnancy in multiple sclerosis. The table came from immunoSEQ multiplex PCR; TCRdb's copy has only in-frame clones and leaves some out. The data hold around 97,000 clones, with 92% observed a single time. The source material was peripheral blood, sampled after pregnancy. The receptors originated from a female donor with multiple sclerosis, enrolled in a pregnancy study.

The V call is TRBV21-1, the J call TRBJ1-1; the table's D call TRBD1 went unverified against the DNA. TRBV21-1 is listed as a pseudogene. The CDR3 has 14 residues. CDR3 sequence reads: CASRLERGNTEAFF. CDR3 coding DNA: TGTGCCAGCAGACTGGAAAGGGGGAACACTGAAGCTTTCTTT.

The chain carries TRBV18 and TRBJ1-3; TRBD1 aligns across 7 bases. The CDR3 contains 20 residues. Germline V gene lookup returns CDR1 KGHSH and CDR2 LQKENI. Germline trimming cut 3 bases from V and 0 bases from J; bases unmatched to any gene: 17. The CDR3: CASSPLGKQGRGSSGNTIYF. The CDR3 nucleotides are TGTGCCAGCTCACCTTTAGGAAAACAGGGGCGCGGCAGCTCTGGAAACACCATATATTTT.

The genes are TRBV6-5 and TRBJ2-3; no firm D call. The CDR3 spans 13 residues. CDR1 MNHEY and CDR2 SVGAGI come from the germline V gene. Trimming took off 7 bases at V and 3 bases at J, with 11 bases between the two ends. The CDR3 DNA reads TGTGCCAGCACCCGGAGAAGAACAGATACGCAGTATTTT. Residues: CASTRRRTDTQYF.

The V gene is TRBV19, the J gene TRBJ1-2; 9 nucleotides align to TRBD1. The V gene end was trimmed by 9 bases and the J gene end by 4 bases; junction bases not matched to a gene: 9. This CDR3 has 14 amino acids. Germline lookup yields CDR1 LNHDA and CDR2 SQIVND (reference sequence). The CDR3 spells CARPPGQGIYGYTF. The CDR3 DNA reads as TGTGCCAGGCCGCCGGGACAGGGAATCTATGGCTACACCTTC.

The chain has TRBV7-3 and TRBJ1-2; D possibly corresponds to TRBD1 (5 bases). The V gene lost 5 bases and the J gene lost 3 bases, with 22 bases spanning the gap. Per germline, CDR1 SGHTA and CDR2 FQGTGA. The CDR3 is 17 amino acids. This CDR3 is CASSPMGGPHGDYGYTF. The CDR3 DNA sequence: TGTGCCAGCAGCCCTATGGGGGGACCTCACGGAGACTATGGCTACACCTTC.

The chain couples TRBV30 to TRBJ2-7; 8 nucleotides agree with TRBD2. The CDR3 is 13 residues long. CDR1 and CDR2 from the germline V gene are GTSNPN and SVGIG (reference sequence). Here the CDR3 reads CVNHEAGGREQYF. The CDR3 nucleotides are TGTGTCAACCATGAGGCGGGGGGAAGGGAGCAGTACTTC.

This CDR3 reads CATSRDQGINQPQHF. Written as DNA, the CDR3 is TGTGCCACCAGCAGAGACCAGGGGATCAATCAGCCCCAGCATTTT. The V gene is TRBV15, the J gene TRBJ1-5; D may be TRBD1 (6 bases). The CDR3 is 15 residues long. V was pared by 0 bases and J by 3 bases, with 9 bases between. The V gene's germline CDR1 is LNHNV and CDR2 YYDKDF (reference sequence).

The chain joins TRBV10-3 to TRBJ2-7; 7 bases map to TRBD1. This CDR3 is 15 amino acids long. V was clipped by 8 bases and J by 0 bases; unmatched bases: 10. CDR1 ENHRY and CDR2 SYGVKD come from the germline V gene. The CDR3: CAIGTGTASSYEQYF. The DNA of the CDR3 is TGTGCCATCGGTACCGGGACAGCCAGCTCCTACGAGCAGTACTTC.

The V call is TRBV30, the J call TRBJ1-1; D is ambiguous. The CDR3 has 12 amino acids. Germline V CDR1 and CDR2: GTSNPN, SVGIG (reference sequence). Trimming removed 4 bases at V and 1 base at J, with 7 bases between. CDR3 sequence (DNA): TGTGCCTGGAATGAGGGGAACACTGAAGCTTTCTTT. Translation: CAWNEGNTEAFF.

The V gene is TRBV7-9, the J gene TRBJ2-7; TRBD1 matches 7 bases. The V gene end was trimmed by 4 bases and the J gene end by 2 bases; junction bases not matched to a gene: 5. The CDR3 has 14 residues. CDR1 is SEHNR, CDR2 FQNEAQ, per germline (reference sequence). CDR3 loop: CASSSGQETYEQYF. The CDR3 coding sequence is TGTGCCAGCAGCTCCGGACAGGAAACCTACGAGCAGTACTTC.

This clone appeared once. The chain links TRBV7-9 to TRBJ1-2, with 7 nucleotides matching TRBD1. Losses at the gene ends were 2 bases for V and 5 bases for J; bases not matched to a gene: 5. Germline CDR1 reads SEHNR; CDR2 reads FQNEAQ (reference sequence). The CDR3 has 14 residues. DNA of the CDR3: TGTGCCAGCAGCTTATGGACAGGATCTTATGGCTACACCTTC. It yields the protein CASSLWTGSYGYTF.

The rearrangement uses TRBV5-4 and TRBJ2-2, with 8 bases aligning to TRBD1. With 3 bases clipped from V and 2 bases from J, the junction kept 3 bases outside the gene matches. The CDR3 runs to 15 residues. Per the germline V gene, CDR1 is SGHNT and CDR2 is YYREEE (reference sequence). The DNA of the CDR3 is TGTGCCAGCAGCTCGGACAGGGATAACACCGGGGAGCTGTTTTTT. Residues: CASSSDRDNTGELFF.

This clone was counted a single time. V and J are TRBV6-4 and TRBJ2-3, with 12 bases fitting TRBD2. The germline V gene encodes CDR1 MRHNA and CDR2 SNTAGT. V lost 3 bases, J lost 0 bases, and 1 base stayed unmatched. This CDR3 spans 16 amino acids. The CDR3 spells CASSELAGGSTDTQYF. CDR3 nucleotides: TGTGCCAGCAGTGAACTAGCGGGAGGAAGCACAGATACGCAGTATTTT.

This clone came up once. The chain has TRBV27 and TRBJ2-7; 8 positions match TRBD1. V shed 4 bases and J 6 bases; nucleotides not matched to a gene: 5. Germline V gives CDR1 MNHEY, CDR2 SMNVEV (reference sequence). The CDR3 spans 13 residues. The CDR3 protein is CASSSRTGLEQYF. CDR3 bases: TGTGCCAGCAGTTCACGGACAGGGCTCGAGCAGTACTTC.

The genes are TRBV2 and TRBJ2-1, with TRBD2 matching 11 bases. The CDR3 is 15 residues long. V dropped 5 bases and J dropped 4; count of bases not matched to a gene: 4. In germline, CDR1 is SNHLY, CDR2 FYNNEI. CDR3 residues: CASSSLAGGYNEQFF. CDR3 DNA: TGTGCCAGCAGTTCTTTAGCGGGAGGGTACAATGAGCAGTTCTTC.

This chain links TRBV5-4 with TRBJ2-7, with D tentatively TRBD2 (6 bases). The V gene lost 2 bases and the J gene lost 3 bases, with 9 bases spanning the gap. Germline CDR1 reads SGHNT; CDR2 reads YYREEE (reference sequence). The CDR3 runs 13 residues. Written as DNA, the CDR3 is TGTGCCAGCAGCTTATTCGGGGGCTACGAGCAGTACTTC. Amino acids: CASSLFGGYEQYF.

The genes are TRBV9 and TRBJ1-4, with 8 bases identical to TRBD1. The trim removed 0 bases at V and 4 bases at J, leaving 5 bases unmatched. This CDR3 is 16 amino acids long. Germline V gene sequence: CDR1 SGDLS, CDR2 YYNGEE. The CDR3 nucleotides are TGTGCCAGCAGCGTAGGTAACAGGGGGAATAATGAAAAACTGTTTTTT. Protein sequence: CASSVGNRGNNEKLFF.

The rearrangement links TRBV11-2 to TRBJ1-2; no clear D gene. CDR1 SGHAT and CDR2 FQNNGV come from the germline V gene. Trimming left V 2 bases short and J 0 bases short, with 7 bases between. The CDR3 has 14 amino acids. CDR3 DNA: TGTGCCAGCAGCTTACACCCAGCTAACTATGGCTACACCTTC. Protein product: CASSLHPANYGYTF.

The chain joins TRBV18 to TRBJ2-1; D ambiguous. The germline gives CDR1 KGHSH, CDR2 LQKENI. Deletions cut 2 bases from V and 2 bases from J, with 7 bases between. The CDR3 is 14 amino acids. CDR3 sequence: CASSPIQTYNEQFF. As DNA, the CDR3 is TGTGCCAGCTCACCAATACAGACCTACAATGAGCAGTTCTTC.

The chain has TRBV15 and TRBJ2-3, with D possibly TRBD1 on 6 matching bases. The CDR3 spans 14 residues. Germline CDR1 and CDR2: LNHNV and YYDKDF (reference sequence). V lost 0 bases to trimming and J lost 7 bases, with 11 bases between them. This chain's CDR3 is CATSRDNREYTQYF. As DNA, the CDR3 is TGTGCCACCAGCAGAGATAACAGGGAGTATACGCAGTATTTT.

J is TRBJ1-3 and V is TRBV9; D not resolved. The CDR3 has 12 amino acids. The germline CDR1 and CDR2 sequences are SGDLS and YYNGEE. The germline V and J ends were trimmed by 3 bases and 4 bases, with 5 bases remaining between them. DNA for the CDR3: TGTGCCAGCAGCGCCACAGGAAACACCATATATTTT. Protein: CASSATGNTIYF.

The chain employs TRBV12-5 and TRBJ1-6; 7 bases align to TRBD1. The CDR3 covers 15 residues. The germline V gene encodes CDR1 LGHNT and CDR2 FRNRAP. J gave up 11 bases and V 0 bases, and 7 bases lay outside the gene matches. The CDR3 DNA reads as TGTGCTAGTGGTTTGGTACAGGGGAATCTGGCACCCCTCCACTTT. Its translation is CASGLVQGNLAPLHF.

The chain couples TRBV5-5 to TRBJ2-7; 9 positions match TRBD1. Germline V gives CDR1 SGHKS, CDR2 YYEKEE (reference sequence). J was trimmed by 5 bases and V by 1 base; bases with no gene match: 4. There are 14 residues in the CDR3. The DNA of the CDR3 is TGTGCCAGCAGCTTGACAGGGGGCTTGCACGAGCAGTACTTC. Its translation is CASSLTGGLHEQYF.

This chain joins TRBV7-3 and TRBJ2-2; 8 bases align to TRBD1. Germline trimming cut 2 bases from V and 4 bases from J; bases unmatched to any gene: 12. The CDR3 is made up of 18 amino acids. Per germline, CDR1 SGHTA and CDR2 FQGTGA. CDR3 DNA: TGTGCCAGCAGCTTACATCCCCCGGACAGGGTGGCCACCGGGGAGCTGTTTTTT. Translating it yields CASSLHPPDRVATGELFF.

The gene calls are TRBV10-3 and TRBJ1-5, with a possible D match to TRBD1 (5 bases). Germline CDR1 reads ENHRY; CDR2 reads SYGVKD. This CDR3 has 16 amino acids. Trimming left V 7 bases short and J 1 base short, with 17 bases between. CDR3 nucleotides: TGTGCCATCATCTCAGTGCGGGACCTCAGCAATCAGCCCCAGCATTTT. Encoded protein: CAIISVRDLSNQPQHF.

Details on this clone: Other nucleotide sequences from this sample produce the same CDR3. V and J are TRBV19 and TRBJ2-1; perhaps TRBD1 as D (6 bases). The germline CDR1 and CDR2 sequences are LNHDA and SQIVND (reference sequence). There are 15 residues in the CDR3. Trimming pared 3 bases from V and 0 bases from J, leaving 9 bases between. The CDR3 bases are TGTGCCAGTAGTATCGGACAGAGCTCCTACAATGAGCAGTTCTTC. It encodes CASSIGQSSYNEQFF.